This TCR beta chain emerged from a study of blood T cells in healthy people across ages. This clonotype turned up a few times. The study drew donors from healthy Caucasian individuals in Russia aged about 6 to 90. The CDR3 has 15 amino acids. Germline V gives CDR1 LGHNA, CDR2 YNFKEQ. V lost 1 base and J 7 bases, leaving 13 bases between the germline ends. Sample-barcoded 5' priming and a J-beta primer mix drove a second PCR of roughly 7 to 11 cycles. From the 5' RACE reads, TCRdb called clonotypes with MiXCR, one entry per CDR3 protein. Seen here are 1 million or so distinct CDR3 sequences, approximately 25% observed once, and the top ten hold around 0.75%. These sequences were also reported in another study, on T cells of mothers and their children.

The sequence was collected from a girl aged 2 to 9 in good health. The sample was blood. V is TRBV4-2 and J is TRBJ1-4, with D possibly TRBD1 on 5 matching bases. CDR3 nucleotides: TGTGCCAGCAGCCAAGTAGGCAGGGATGGTGAAAAACTGTTTTTT. This sequence encodes CASSQVGRDGEKLFF.